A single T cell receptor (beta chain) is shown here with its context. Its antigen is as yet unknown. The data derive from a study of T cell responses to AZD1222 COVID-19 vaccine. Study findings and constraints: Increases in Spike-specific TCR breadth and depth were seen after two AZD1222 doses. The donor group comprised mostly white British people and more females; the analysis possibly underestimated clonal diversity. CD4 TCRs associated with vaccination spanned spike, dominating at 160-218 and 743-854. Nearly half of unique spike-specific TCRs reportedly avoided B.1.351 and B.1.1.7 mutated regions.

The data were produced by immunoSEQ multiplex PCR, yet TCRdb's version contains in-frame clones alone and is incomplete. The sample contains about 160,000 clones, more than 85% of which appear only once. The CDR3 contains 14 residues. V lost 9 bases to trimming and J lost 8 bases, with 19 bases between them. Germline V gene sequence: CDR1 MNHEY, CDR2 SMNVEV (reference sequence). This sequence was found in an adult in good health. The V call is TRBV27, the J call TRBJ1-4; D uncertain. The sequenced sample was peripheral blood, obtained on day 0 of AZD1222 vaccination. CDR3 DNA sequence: TGTGCCAGTCGGATGGAAGGGTTGGGCGAAAAACTGTTTTTT. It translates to CASRMEGLGEKLFF.